This note documents a single T cell receptor (beta chain) sequence. Distinct nucleotide sequences in the sample also encode this CDR3. These data originate in a study of blood T cell repertoires in COVID-19. As for the study in general: Sites across the United States, Italy and Spain contributed samples from acute and convalescent COVID-19.

Trimming pared 0 bases from V and 0 bases from J, leaving 6 bases between. The germline gives CDR1 SNHLY, CDR2 FYNNEI. CDR3 length: 16 residues. Profiling relied on immunoSEQ multiplex PCR, and the TCRdb table lists in-frame clones only, not all of them. The top ten clones hold about 2% of a sample with approximately 98,000 clones, just over 70% of them seen once. The V and J genes are TRBV2 and TRBJ2-6, with a tentative D call TRBD1 (5 bases). This receptor was obtained from a woman aged 40 to 50 with acute or convalescent COVID-19. Source material: peripheral blood. DNA of the CDR3: TGTGCCAGCAGTGAAGCCAGGGCCTCTGGGGCCAACGTCCTGACTTTC. This encodes CASSEARASGANVLTF.